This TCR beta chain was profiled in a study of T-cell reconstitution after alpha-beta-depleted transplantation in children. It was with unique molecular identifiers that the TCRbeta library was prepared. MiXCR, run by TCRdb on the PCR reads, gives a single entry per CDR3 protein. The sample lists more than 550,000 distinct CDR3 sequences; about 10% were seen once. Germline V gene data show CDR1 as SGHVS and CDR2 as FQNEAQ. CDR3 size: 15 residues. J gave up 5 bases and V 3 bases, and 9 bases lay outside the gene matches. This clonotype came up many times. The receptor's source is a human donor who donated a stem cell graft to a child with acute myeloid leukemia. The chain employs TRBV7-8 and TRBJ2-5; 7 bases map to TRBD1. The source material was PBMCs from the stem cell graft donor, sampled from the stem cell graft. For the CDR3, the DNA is TGTGCCAGCAGCTTTATTAGGGGGCCCCGGGAGACCCAGTACTTC. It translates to CASSFIRGPRETQYF.